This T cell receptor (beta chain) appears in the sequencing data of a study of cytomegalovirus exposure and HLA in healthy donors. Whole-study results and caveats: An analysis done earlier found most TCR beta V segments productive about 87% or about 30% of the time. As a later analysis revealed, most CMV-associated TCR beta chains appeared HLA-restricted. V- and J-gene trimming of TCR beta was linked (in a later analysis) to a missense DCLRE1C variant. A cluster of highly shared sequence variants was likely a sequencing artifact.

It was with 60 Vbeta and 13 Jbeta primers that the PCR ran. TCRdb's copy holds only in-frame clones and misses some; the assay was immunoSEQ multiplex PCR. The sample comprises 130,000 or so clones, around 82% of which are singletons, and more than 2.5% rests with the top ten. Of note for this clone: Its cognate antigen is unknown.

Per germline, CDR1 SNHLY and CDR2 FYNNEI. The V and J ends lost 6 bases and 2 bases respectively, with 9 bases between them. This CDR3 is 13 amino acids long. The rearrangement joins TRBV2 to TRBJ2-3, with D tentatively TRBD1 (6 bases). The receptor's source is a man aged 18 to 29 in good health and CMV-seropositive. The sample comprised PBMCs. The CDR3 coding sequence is TGTGCCAGCAGGGGGACAACCACAGATACGCAGTATTTT. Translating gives CASRGTTTDTQYF. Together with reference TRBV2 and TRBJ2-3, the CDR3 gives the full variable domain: EPEVTQTPSHQVTQMGQEVILRCVPISNHLYFYWYRQILGQKVEFLVSFYNNEISEKSEIFDDQFSVERPDGSNFTLKIRSTKLEDSAMYFCASRGTTTDTQYFGPGTRLTVL.